This record looks at one T cell receptor beta chain sequence and its context. The data were taken from a study of cytomegalovirus exposure and HLA in healthy donors. With 60 Vbeta and 13 Jbeta primers, the PCR was carried out. Profiled with immunoSEQ multiplex PCR; TCRdb holds only in-frame clones, not every one. The table records under 150,000 clones, 81% of them present only once. Sequencing was carried out using PBMCs. This sequence was found in a middle-aged woman in good health and CMV-seropositive.

The CDR3 bases are TGTGCCAGCAGTGCGCGGGGATCTAGCACAGATACGCAGTATTTT. Translated, it gives CASSARGSSTDTQYF. The rearrangement joins TRBV25-1 to TRBJ2-3, with TRBD2 as a possible D gene (6 bases). This CDR3 comprises 15 residues. Germline CDR1 and CDR2: MGHDK and SYGVNS. Trimming took off 4 bases at V and 0 bases at J, with 11 bases between the two ends.